Below are 30 T cell receptor beta chains sequenced from a single sample in a study of T cells in Graves' hyperthyroidism and ophthalmopathy. TCR beta CDR3 regions were amplified from RNA. Carried out on the TCR CDR3, a first-round RT-PCR used the HTBI primer set. Via MiXCR, TCRdb re-called the multiplex PCR reads, giving one row per CDR3 protein. The table lists tens of thousands of distinct CDR3 sequences, 45% to 65% of them singletons. Material: peripheral blood or thyroid tissue (not recorded which). Every receptor here comes from a man between 18 and 35 years old with Graves' hyperthyroidism.

Worth noting for this clonotype: A read error may account for a junction end that differs from germline. V gene TRBV29-1 combines with J gene TRBJ1-1; TRBD1 might be the D (6 bases). CDR3 length: 14 residues. CDR1 SQVTM and CDR2 ANQGSEA come from the germline V gene. The chain's CDR3 is CSSEQGSPDIEALF. As DNA, the CDR3 is TGCAGCTCAGAACAGGGTTCGCCGGATATTGAAGCTCTCTTT. Supplemented by reference TRBV29-1 and TRBJ1-1, the full variable domain reads SAVISQKPSRDICQRGTSLTIQCQVDSQVTMMFWYRQQPGQSLTLIATANQGSEATYESGFVIDKFPISRPNLTFSTLTVSNMSPEDSSIYLCSSEQGSPDIEALFGQGTRLTVV.

The chain couples TRBV2 to TRBJ1-2; 7 bases match TRBD1. The ends lost 3 bases at V and 7 bases at J; junction bases unmatched: 2. In germline, CDR1 is SNHLY, CDR2 FYNNEI. CDR3 length equals 12 residues. Written as DNA, the CDR3 is TGTGCCAGCAGTGAGTCAGGGGGTGGCTACACCTTC. Translated, it gives CASSESGGGYTF.

This clonotype was detected once. The chain links TRBV5-1 to TRBJ1-1; D gene ambiguous. CDR1 SGHRS and CDR2 YFSETQ come from the germline V gene. V dropped 2 bases and J dropped 6 bases, with 8 bases sitting between them. This CDR3 has 12 residues. The CDR3 bases are TGCGCCAGCAGCTTATTAGACGCTGAAGCTTTCTTT. It is translated as CASSLLDAEAFF.

In this sample, this clonotype turned up a few times. V and J are TRBV20-1 and TRBJ1-1; D uncertain. The V end was cut by 3 bases, the J end by 1 base, with 3 bases between. CDR3 length equals 11 residues. CDR1 is DFQATT, CDR2 SNEGSKA, per germline (reference sequence). CDR3 DNA sequence: TGCAGTGCTAGCACGAACACTGAAGCTTTCTTT. Encoded protein: CSASTNTEAFF.

This clonotype occurred many times. The chain joins TRBV6-2 or TRBV6-3 to TRBJ1-1; D not certain. Germline-derived CDR1 and CDR2 are MNHEY and SVGEGT. The ends were cut back, 2 bases at V and 5 bases at J, with 9 bases in the middle. CDR3 length: 13 amino acids. The CDR3 sequence: CASSYAVRTEAFF. The CDR3 DNA sequence: TGTGCCAGCAGTTACGCAGTACGGACTGAAGCTTTCTTT.

On this clonotype: This may arise from a read error, as a much more abundant clone is one base away. The V and J genes are TRBV7-2 and TRBJ2-5; D may be TRBD1 (6 bases). The CDR3 contains 16 residues. Per germline, CDR1 SGHTA and CDR2 FQGNSA. CDR3 protein: CASRTTGQHHQETQYF. DNA of the CDR3: TGTGCCAGCAGAACTACCGGACAGCACCACCAGGAGACCCAGTACTTC.

Worth noting for this clonotype: A read error is likely, as this CDR3 ends without the conserved phenylalanine or tryptophan. The DNA is left out, because the CDR3 cannot be placed on it with certainty; the CDR3 is given as TCRdb lists it. The chain combines TRBV7-9 with TRBJ2-5; TRBD1, the table's D call, lacks a check against the DNA. In germline, CDR1 is SEHNR, CDR2 FQNEAQ (reference sequence). From its first to its last residue, the CDR3 has 8 amino acids. The CDR3 spells CAAANPGS.

This clonotype was counted many times. The chain combines TRBV20-1 with TRBJ2-2, with 7 bases lining up with TRBD1. Per germline, CDR1 DFQATT and CDR2 SNEGSKA (reference sequence). The CDR3 is 14 residues long. V lost 3 bases, J lost 1 base, and 2 bases stayed unmatched. CDR3 sequence: CSARGQLNTGELFF. CDR3 nucleotide sequence: TGCAGTGCTAGGGGACAGTTGAACACCGGGGAGCTGTTTTTT.

V gene TRBV7-2 combines with J gene TRBJ1-2; unclear D gene. Germline assignment: CDR1 SGHTA and CDR2 FQGNSA. The length of the CDR3 is 12 residues. V was shortened by 2 bases and J by 2 bases, with 3 bases between the two germline ends. The DNA for the CDR3 is TGTGCCAGCAGCTTATGGAACTATGGCTACACCTTC. This encodes CASSLWNYGYTF. The full variable domain, rest sourced from reference TRBV7-2 and TRBJ1-2, is GAGVSQSPSNKVTEKGKDVELRCDPISGHTALYWYRQSLGQGLEFLIYFQGNSAPDKSGLPSDRFSAERTGGSVSTLTIQRTQQEDSAVYLCASSLWNYGYTFGSGTRLTVV.

The chain employs TRBV9 and TRBJ1-1, with 7 bases matching TRBD1. CDR3 length: 13 amino acids. V dropped 3 bases and J dropped 5; count of bases not matched to a gene: 4. Germline CDR1 and CDR2: SGDLS and YYNGEE. The CDR3 DNA reads TGTGCCAGCAGCGCAGGGGGTGGAACTGAAGCTTTCTTT. Its translation: CASSAGGGTEAFF.

This clonotype was picked up many times. V usage is TRBV20-1 and J usage is TRBJ1-1, with no clear D. V dropped 6 bases and J dropped 5 bases, with 19 bases sitting between them. This CDR3 spans 14 amino acids. CDR1 is DFQATT, CDR2 SNEGSKA, per germline (reference sequence). The CDR3 DNA is TGCAGTGCAAGAAATGACGGTGTTTGGACTGAAGCTTTCTTT. Protein: CSARNDGVWTEAFF.

This clonotype has at least ten counts. The V gene is TRBV4-1, the J gene TRBJ2-7, with D perhaps matching TRBD2 (5 bases). The germline V gene encodes CDR1 MGHRA and CDR2 YSYEKL. V was cut by 4 bases and J by 0 bases, with 13 bases left in between. The CDR3 spans 15 residues. CDR3 in amino acids: CASSPFRGYSYEQYF. CDR3 sequence (DNA): TGCGCCAGCAGCCCTTTCCGGGGTTACTCCTACGAGCAGTACTTC.

V gene TRBV6-1 combines with J gene TRBJ1-2, with D possibly TRBD1 on 5 matching bases. The CDR3 is 13 residues long. Deletions cut 3 bases from V and 4 bases from J, with 9 bases between. Germline-derived CDR1 and CDR2 are MNHNS and SASEGT. In nucleotides, the CDR3 is TGTGCCAGCAGTGATGGAGGGGTCTATGGCTACACCTTC. Translated: CASSDGGVYGYTF.

This chain connects TRBV15 to TRBJ1-2; D gene unclear. Trimming took 4 bases from V and 4 from J, leaving 7 bases between them. The CDR3 has 12 amino acids. CDR1 is LNHNV and CDR2 is YYDKDF in the germline V gene (reference sequence). The CDR3 sequence: CATSTYSYGYTF. The CDR3 DNA sequence: TGTGCCACCAGCACCTACAGCTATGGCTACACCTTC.

The V and J genes are TRBV2 and TRBJ1-2; no clear D. Germline V gene data show CDR1 as SNHLY and CDR2 as FYNNEI. Trimming took 6 bases from V and 14 from J, leaving 13 bases between them. The CDR3 has 10 residues. CDR3 sequence: CASRPEVPTF. The DNA for the CDR3 is TGTGCCAGCAGGCCCGAGGTTCCGACCTTC.

This clonotype was found once. This chain connects TRBV2 to TRBJ1-4; no definite D call. Trimming removed 8 bases from V and 0 bases from J, with 10 bases in between. The CDR3 loop spans 14 amino acids. Germline V gives CDR1 SNHLY, CDR2 FYNNEI. CDR3 sequence reads: CASSPRATNEKLFF. CDR3 nucleotide sequence: TGTGCCAGCTCCCCGCGGGCAACTAATGAAAAACTGTTTTTT.

The V and J genes are TRBV6-1 and TRBJ1-5; 7 nucleotides agree with TRBD1. The CDR3 consists of 14 residues. V gave up 6 bases and J gave up 4 bases; unmatched junction bases: 6. Germline-derived CDR1 and CDR2 are MNHNS and SASEGT. CDR3 residues: CASRRRTGNQPQHF. The CDR3 nucleotides are TGTGCCAGCAGGCGAAGGACAGGTAATCAGCCCCAGCATTTT.

This clonotype appeared many times. The CDR3 reads CASSQTVEYDTQYF. CDR3 sequence (DNA): TGCGCCAGCAGCCAAACGGTGGAATACGATACGCAGTATTTT. The chain carries TRBV5-1 and TRBJ2-3; D ambiguous. The CDR3 spans 14 residues. V gave up 4 bases and J gave up 6 bases, with 15 bases separating them. Per the germline V gene, CDR1 is SGHRS and CDR2 is YFSETQ.

V is TRBV7-2 and J is TRBJ1-1; a possible D gene is TRBD1 (5 bases). The CDR3 sequence is 14 residues long. Trimming took 1 base from V and 1 from J, leaving 7 bases between them. Germline V gene lookup returns CDR1 SGHTA and CDR2 FQGNSA. CDR3 coding DNA: TGTGCCAGCAGCTTAGAGGACAAGAACACTGAAGCTTTCTTT. Protein: CASSLEDKNTEAFF.

In this sample, this clonotype turned up many times. The gene calls are TRBV7-8 and TRBJ1-3; no definite D call. CDR1 is SGHVS, CDR2 FQNEAQ, per germline. V was shortened by 0 bases and J by 2 bases, with 5 bases between the two germline ends. The CDR3 has 14 residues. CDR3 protein: CASSLAEAGNTIYF. For the CDR3, the DNA is TGTGCCAGCAGCTTAGCAGAGGCTGGAAACACCATATATTTT.

This clonotype was recorded many times. The chain combines TRBV6-5 with TRBJ1-1; D gene ambiguous. This CDR3 region has 14 residues. The germline gives CDR1 MNHEY, CDR2 SVGAGI. Deletions cut 0 bases from V and 1 base from J, with 6 bases between. The CDR3: CASSYSGWNTEAFF. In DNA, the CDR3 is TGTGCCAGCAGTTACTCGGGGTGGAACACTGAAGCTTTCTTT.

The V call is TRBV7-2, the J call TRBJ2-5; D unresolved. V lost 3 bases, J lost 4 bases, and 9 bases lay in between. This CDR3 comprises 13 residues. Germline CDR1 SGHTA, CDR2 FQGNSA. In DNA, the CDR3 is TGTGCCAGCAGCTTTATCCTGTTAGAGACCCAGTACTTC. Translating it yields CASSFILLETQYF.

This chain connects TRBV28 to TRBJ1-2; 7 bases fit TRBD1. Per germline, CDR1 MDHEN and CDR2 SYDVKM. V was pared by 5 bases and J by 0 bases, with 6 bases of the junction left unmatched. The CDR3 runs 15 residues. The CDR3 loop reads CASSPWTGSNYGYTF. The CDR3 DNA sequence: TGTGCCAGCAGTCCCTGGACAGGCTCTAACTATGGCTACACCTTC.

This clonotype has ten or more counts. The rearrangement links TRBV7-9 to TRBJ2-7; 7 bases align to TRBD1. Germline CDR1 and CDR2: SEHNR and FQNEAQ (reference sequence). The CDR3 has 15 amino acids. V was pared by 5 bases and J by 6 bases, with 13 bases of the junction left unmatched. The CDR3 region is CASSERPTGVSEQYF. CDR3 DNA: TGTGCCAGCAGCGAAAGACCCACAGGGGTAAGCGAGCAGTACTTC.

Note on this clonotype: One junction end disagrees with the germline gene, perhaps due to a read error. The rearrangement uses TRBV2 and TRBJ2-7, with TRBD2 matching over 8 bases. The CDR3 spans 12 residues. Germline CDR1 SNHLY, CDR2 FYNNEI. The CDR3 sequence: CANSERGGRWHF. The CDR3 nucleotides read TGTGCTAACAGTGAACGGGGGGGCAGGTGGCACTTC.

By share, this clonotype ranks as medium-sized (0.01 to 0.1%). This chain links TRBV9 with TRBJ1-5, with D perhaps matching TRBD1 (5 bases). The CDR3 is made up of 14 amino acids. Germline V gives CDR1 SGDLS, CDR2 YYNGEE. Trimming removed 2 bases at V and 3 bases at J, with 9 bases between. The DNA for the CDR3 is TGTGCCAGCAGCGTTACAGGAGTCAATCAGCCCCAGCATTTT. Amino acid sequence: CASSVTGVNQPQHF. Drawing the rest from reference TRBV9 and TRBJ1-5, the complete variable domain is DSGVTQTPKHLITATGQRVTLRCSPRSGDLSVYWYQQSLDQGLQFLIQYYNGEERAKGNILERFSAQQFPDLHSELNLSSLELGDSALYFCASSVTGVNQPQHFGDGTRLSIL.

The chain joins TRBV7-9 to TRBJ1-2; a possible D gene is TRBD1 (5 bases). CDR1 and CDR2 (germline): SEHNR, FQNEAQ (reference sequence). CDR3 length: 15 residues. Trimming cost V 6 bases and J 3 bases, with 17 bases left between them. CDR3 nucleotide sequence: TGTGCCAGCAGTCGAGACGGGACTCAGCACTATGGCTACACCTTC. This sequence encodes CASSRDGTQHYGYTF.

This clonotype was recorded many times. The chain combines TRBV12-3 or TRBV12-4 with TRBJ1-1, with TRBD1 matching over 8 bases. V shed 2 bases, J shed 1 base, and the junction held 3 bases outside the gene matches. This CDR3 has 15 amino acids. CDR3 sequence reads: CASSLRGQENTEAFF. DNA for the CDR3: TGTGCCAGCAGTTTAAGGGGACAGGAGAACACTGAAGCTTTCTTT.

The chain recombines TRBV20-1 with TRBJ2-7; 8 positions match TRBD2. Per the germline V gene, CDR1 is DFQATT and CDR2 is SNEGSKA (reference sequence). The CDR3 extends over 15 amino acids. V lost 3 bases to trimming and J lost 5 bases; unmatched junction nucleotides: 12. The CDR3: CSARSSAGDRNEQYF. DNA for the CDR3: TGCAGTGCTAGGTCCTCAGCGGGAGATCGTAACGAGCAGTACTTC.

V is TRBV7-2 and J is TRBJ2-7; TRBD1 aligns across 10 bases. After removal of 1 base from V and 2 bases from J, the junction contained 5 bases not matched to a gene. Germline lookup yields CDR1 SGHTA and CDR2 FQGNSA. This CDR3 comprises 16 residues. The CDR3 loop reads CASSLVGTGVAYEQYF. DNA for the CDR3: TGTGCCAGCAGCTTAGTAGGGACAGGGGTGGCCTACGAGCAGTACTTC.